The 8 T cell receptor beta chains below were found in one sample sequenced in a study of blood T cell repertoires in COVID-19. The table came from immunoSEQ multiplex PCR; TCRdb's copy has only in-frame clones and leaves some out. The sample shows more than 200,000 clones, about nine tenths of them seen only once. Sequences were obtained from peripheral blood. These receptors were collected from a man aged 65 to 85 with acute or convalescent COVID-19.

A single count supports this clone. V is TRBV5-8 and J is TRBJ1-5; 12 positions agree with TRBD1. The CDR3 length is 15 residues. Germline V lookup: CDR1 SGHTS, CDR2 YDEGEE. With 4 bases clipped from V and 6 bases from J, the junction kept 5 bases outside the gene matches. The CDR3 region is CASSRGTGGSQPQHF. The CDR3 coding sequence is TGTGCCAGCAGCAGGGGGACAGGGGGCAGTCAGCCCCAGCATTTT.

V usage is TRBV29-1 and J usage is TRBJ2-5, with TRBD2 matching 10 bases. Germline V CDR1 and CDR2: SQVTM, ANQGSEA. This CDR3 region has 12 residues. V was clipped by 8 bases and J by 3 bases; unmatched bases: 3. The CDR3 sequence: CSSGLAEETQYF. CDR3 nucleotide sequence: TGCAGCTCAGGACTAGCGGAAGAGACCCAGTACTTC.

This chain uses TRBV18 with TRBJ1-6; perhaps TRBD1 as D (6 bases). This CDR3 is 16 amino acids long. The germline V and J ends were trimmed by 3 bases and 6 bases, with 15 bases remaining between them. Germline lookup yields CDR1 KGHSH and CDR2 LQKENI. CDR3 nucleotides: TGTGCCAGCTCACCGACAGGAGACCGATCTAATTCACCCCTCCACTTT. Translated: CASSPTGDRSNSPLHF. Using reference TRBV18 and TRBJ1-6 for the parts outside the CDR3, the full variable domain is NAGVMQNPRHLVRRRGQEARLRCSPMKGHSHVYWYRQLPEEGLKFMVYLQKENIIDESGMPKERFSAEFPKEGPSILRIQQVVRGDSAAYFCASSPTGDRSNSPLHFGNGTRLTVT.

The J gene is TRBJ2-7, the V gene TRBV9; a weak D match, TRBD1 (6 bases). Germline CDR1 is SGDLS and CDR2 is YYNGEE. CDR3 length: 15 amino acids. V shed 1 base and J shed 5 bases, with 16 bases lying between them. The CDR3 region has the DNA TGTGCCAGCAGCGTAAGTCTCTTGAAGGGGGACGAGCAGTACTTC. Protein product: CASSVSLLKGDEQYF.

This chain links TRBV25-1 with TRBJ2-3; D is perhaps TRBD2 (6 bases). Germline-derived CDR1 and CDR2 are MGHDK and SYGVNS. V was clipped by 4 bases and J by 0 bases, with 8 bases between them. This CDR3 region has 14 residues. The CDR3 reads CASSVAGSTDTQYF. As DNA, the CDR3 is TGTGCCAGCAGTGTCGCGGGAAGCACAGATACGCAGTATTTT.

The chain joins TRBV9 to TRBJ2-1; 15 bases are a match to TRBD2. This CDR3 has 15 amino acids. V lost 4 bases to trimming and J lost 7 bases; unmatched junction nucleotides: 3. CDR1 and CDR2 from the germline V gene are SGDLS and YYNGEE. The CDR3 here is CASSPGLAGGNEQFF. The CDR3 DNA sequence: TGTGCCAGCAGCCCGGGACTAGCGGGGGGAAATGAGCAGTTCTTC. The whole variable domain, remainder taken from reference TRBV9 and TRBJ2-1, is DSGVTQTPKHLITATGQRVTLRCSPRSGDLSVYWYQQSLDQGLQFLIQYYNGEERAKGNILERFSAQQFPDLHSELNLSSLELGDSALYFCASSPGLAGGNEQFFGPGTRLTVL.

CDR3 sequence reads: CSVGGTYEQYF. DNA for the CDR3: TGCAGCGTTGGAGGGACCTACGAGCAGTACTTC. The J gene is TRBJ2-7, the V gene TRBV29-1; possible D gene TRBD2, 5 bases. V was clipped by 4 bases and J by 2 bases, with 6 bases between them. CDR1 and CDR2 from the germline V gene are SQVTM and ANQGSEA. The CDR3 totals 11 residues.

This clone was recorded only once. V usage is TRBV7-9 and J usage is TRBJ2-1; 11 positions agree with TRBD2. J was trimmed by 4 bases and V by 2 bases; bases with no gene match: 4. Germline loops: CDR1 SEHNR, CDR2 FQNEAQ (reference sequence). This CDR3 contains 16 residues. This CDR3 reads CASSLTSGSRYNEQFF. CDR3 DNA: TGTGCCAGCAGCTTAACTAGCGGGAGTCGATACAATGAGCAGTTCTTC.